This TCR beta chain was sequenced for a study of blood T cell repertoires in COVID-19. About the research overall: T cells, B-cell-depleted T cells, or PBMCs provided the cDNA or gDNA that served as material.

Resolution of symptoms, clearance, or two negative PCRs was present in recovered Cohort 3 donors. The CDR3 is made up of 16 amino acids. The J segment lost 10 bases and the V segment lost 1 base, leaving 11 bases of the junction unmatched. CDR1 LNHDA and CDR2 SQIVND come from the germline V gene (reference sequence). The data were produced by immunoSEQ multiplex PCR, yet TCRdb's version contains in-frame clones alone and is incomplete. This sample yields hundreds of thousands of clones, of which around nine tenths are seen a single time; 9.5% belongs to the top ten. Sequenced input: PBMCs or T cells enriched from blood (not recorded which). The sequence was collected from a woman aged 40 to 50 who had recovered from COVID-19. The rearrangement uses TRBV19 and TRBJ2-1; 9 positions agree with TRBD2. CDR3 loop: CASSIGPSGKVREQFF. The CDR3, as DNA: TGTGCCAGTAGTATAGGGCCTAGCGGGAAGGTAAGGGAGCAGTTCTTC.